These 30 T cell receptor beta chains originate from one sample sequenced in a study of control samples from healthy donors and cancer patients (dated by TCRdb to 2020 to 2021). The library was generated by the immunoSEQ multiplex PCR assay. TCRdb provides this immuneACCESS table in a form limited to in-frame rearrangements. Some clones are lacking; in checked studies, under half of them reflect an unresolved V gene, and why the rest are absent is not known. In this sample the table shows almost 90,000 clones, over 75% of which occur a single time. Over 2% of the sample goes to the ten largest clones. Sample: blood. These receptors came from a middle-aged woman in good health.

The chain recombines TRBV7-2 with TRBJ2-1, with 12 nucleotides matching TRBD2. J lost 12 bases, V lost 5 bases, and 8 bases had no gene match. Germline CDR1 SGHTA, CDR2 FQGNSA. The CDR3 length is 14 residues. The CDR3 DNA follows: TGTGCCAGCAGCCAACGACTGACTAGCGGGGGGCAGTTCTTC. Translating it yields CASSQRLTSGGQFF.

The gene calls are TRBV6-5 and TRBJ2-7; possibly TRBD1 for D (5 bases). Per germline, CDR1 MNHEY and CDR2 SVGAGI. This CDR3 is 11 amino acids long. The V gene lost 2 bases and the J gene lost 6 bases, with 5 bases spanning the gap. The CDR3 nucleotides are TGTGCCAGCAGTTACGGGGCCGAGCAGTACTTC. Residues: CASSYGAEQYF.

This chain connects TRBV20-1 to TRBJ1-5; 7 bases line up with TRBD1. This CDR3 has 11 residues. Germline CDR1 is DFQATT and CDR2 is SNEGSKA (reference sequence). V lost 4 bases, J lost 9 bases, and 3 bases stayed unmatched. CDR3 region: CSAKTGAPQHF. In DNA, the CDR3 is TGCAGTGCTAAAACAGGGGCGCCCCAGCATTTT.

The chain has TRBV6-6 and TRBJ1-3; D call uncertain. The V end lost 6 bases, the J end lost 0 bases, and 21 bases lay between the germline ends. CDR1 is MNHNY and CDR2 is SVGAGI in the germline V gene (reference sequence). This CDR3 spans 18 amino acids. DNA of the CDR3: TGTGCCAGCAGCCGAAACGCGGGAGGGCCCCTCTCTGGAAACACCATATATTTT. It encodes CASSRNAGGPLSGNTIYF.

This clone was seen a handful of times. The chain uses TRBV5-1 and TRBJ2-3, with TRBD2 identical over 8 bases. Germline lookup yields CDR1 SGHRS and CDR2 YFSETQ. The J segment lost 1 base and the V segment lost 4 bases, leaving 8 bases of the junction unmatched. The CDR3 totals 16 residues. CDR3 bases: TGCGCCAGCAGCCCCCTCGGGGGGGCAGGCACAGATACGCAGTATTTT. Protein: CASSPLGGAGTDTQYF.

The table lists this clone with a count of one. CDR3 nucleotides: TGCGCCAGCACGGAATTCGGGTCGTACTCTGGAAACACCATATATTTT. Amino acid sequence: CASTEFGSYSGNTIYF. The V gene is TRBV5-1, the J gene TRBJ1-3; no definite D call. Trimming cost V 6 bases and J 0 bases, with 16 bases left between them. There are 16 residues in the CDR3. Germline CDR1 reads SGHRS; CDR2 reads YFSETQ. Based on the CDR3 plus reference TRBV5-1 and TRBJ1-3, the full variable domain is KAGVTQTPRYLIKTRGQQVTLSCSPISGHRSVSWYQQTPGQGLQFLFEYFSETQRNKGNFPGRFSGRQFSNSRSEMNVSTLELGDSALYLCASTEFGSYSGNTIYFGEGSWLTVV.

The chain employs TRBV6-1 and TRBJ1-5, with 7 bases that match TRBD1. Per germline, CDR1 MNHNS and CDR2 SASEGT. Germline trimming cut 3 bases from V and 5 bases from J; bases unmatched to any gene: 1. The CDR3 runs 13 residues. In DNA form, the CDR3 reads TGTGCCAGCAGTGACAGGGGGGATCAGCCCCAGCATTTT. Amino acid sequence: CASSDRGDQPQHF.

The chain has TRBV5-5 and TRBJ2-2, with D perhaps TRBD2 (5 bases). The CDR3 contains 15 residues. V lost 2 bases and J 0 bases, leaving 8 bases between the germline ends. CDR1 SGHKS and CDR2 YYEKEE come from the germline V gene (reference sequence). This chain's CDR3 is CASSFTGTNTGELFF. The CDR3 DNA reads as TGTGCCAGCAGCTTTACCGGGACGAACACCGGGGAGCTGTTTTTT.

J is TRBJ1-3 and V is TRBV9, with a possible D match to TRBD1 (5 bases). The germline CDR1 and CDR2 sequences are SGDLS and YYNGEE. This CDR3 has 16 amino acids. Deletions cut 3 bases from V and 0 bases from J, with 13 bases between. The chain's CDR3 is CASSADRQHSGNTIYF. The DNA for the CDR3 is TGTGCCAGCAGCGCCGATAGACAGCACTCTGGAAACACCATATATTTT. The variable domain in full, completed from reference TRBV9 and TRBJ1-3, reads DSGVTQTPKHLITATGQRVTLRCSPRSGDLSVYWYQQSLDQGLQFLIQYYNGEERAKGNILERFSAQQFPDLHSELNLSSLELGDSALYFCASSADRQHSGNTIYFGEGSWLTVV.

For the CDR3, the DNA is TGCGCCAGCAGCTCAACAGGGGGCGCGGACACTGAAGCTTTCTTT. Amino acid sequence: CASSSTGGADTEAFF. This chain uses TRBV5-1 with TRBJ1-1; TRBD1 aligns across 9 bases. This CDR3 region has 15 residues. V gave up 3 bases and J gave up 3 bases; unmatched junction bases: 6. Germline lookup yields CDR1 SGHRS and CDR2 YFSETQ.

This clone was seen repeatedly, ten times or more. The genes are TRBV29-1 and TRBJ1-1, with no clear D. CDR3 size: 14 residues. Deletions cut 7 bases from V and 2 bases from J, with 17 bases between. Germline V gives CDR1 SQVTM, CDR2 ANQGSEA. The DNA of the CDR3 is TGCAGCGCGTCGACCGGACTGTCTAACACTGAAGCTTTCTTT. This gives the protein CSASTGLSNTEAFF.

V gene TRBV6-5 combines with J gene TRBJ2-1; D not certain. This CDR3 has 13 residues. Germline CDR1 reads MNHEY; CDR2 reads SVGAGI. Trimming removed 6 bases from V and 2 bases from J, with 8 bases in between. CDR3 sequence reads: CASSSTAYNEQFF. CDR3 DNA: TGTGCCAGCAGCTCGACCGCCTACAATGAGCAGTTCTTC.

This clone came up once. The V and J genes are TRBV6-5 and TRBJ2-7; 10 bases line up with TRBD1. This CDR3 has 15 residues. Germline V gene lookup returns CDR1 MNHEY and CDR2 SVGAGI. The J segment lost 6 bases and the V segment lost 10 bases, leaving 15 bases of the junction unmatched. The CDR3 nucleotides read TGTGCCACCACGACCCTGGACAGGGGGTCGGGCGAGCAGTACTTC. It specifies CATTTLDRGSGEQYF.

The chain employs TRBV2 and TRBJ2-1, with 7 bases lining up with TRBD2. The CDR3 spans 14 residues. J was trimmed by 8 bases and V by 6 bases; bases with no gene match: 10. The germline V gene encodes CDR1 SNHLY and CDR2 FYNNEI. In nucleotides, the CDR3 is TGTGCCAGCAGGCCCTCCGGGACTAACGATGAGCAGTTCTTC. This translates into CASRPSGTNDEQFF.

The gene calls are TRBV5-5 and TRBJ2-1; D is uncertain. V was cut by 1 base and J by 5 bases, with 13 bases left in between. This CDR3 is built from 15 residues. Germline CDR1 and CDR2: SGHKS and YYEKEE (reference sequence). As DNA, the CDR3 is TGTGCCAGCAGCTTGTGGGGTAATTCTGACAATGAGCAGTTCTTC. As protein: CASSLWGNSDNEQFF.

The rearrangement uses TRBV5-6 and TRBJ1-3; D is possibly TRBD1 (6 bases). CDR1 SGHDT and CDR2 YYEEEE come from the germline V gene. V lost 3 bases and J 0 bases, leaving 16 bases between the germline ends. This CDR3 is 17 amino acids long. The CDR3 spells CASSWGQTEPSGNTIYF. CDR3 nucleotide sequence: TGTGCCAGCAGCTGGGGGCAGACGGAACCCTCTGGAAACACCATATATTTT.

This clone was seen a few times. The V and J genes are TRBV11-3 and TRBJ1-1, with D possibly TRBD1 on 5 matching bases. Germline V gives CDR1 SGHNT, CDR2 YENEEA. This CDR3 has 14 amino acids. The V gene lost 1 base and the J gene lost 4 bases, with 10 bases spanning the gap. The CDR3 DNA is TGTGCCAGCAGCTTAGGGGGCGCGGGCACTGAAGCTTTCTTT. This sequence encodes CASSLGGAGTEAFF. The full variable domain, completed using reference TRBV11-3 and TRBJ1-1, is EAGVVQSPRYKIIEKKQPVAFWCNPISGHNTLYWYLQNLGQGPELLIRYENEEAVDDSQLPKDRFSAERLKGVDSTLKIQPAELGDSAVYLCASSLGGAGTEAFFGQGTRLTVV.

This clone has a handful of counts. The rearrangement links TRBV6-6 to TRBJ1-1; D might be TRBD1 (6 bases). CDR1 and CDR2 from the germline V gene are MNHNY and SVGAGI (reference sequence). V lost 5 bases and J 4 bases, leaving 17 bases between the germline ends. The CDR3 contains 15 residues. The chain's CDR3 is CASSGLRGGGTEAFF. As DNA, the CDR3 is TGTGCCAGCAGTGGCCTCAGGGGAGGTGGCACTGAAGCTTTCTTT.

The CDR3 loop is CASSGAGFYGYTF. The CDR3, as DNA: TGTGCCAGTAGTGGGGCAGGGTTTTATGGCTACACCTTC. This chain connects TRBV19 to TRBJ1-2, with a tentative D call TRBD1 (5 bases). V was cut by 5 bases and J by 5 bases, with 12 bases left in between. Germline V gene lookup returns CDR1 LNHDA and CDR2 SQIVND (reference sequence). The CDR3 is 13 residues long.

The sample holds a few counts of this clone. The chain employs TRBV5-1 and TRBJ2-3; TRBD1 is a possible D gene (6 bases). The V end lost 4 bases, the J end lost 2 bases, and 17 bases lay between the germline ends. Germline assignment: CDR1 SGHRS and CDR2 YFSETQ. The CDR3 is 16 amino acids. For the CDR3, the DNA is TGCGCCAGCAGCAGGGGCACAGGGCTATTCACAGATACGCAGTATTTT. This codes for CASSRGTGLFTDTQYF.

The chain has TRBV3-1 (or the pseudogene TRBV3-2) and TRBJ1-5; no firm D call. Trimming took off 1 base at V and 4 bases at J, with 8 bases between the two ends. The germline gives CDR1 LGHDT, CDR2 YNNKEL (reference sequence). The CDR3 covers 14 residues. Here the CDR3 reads CASSQAGRNQPQHF. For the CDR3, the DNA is TGTGCCAGCAGCCAAGCTGGAAGGAATCAGCCCCAGCATTTT.

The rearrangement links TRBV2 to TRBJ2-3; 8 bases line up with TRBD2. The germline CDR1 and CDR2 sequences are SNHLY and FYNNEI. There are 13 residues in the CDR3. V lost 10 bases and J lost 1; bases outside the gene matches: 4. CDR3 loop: CATLLAGTDTQYF. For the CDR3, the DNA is TGTGCCACCTTACTAGCGGGCACAGATACGCAGTATTTT.

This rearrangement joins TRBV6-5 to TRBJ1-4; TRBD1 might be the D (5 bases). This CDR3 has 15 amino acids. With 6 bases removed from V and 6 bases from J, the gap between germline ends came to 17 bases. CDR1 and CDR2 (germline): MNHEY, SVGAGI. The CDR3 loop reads CASRGGEGRYEKLFF. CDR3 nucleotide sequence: TGTGCCAGCAGGGGGGGTGAAGGGCGATATGAAAAACTGTTTTTT.

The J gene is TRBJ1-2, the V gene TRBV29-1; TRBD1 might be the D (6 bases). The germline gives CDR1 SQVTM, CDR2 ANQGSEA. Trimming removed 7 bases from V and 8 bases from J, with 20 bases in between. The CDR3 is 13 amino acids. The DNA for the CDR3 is TGCAGCGCATGGGGGGCAGGAGCCCCCGGCTACACCTTC. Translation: CSAWGAGAPGYTF.

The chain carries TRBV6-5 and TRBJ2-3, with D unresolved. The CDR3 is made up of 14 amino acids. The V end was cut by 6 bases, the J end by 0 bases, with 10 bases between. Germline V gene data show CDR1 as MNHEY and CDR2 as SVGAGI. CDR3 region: CASSRTSSTDTQYF. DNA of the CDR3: TGTGCCAGCAGCCGGACGTCCAGCACAGATACGCAGTATTTT.

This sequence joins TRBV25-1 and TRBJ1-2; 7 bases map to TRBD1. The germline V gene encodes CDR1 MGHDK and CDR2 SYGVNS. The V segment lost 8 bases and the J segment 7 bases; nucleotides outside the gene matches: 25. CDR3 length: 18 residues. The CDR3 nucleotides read TGTGCCAGCGCTCCAGTCACAGGGGTCGCCGGGGCGAAGTCTGGCTACACCTTC. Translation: CASAPVTGVAGAKSGYTF.

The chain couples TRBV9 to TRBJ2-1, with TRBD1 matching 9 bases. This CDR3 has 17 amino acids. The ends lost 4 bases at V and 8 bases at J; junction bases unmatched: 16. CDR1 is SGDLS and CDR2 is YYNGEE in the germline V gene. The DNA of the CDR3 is TGTGCCAGCAGCTCCAGACAAACAGGGGGCGCGCCCGATGAGCAGTTCTTC. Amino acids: CASSSRQTGGAPDEQFF.

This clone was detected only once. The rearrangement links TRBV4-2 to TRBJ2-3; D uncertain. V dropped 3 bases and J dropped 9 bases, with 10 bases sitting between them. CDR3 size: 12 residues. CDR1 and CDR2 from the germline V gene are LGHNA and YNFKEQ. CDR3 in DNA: TGTGCCAGCAGCCACGGAACCCAGACGCAGTATTTT. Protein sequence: CASSHGTQTQYF.

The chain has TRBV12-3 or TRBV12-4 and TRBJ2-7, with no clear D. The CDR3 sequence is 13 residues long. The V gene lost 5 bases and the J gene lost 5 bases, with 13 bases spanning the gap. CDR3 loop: CASSPTVRNEQYF. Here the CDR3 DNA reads TGTGCCAGCAGTCCGACTGTTAGGAACGAGCAGTACTTC.

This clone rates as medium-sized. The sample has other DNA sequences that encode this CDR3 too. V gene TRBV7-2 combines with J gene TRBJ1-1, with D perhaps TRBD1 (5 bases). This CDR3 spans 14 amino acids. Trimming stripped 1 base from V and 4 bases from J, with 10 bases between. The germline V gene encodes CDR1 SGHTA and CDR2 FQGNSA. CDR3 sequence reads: CASSLGGVSTEAFF. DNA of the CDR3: TGTGCCAGCAGCTTAGGGGGCGTAAGCACTGAAGCTTTCTTT.